This T cell receptor beta chain was sequenced in a study of T cells in Graves' hyperthyroidism and ophthalmopathy. TCR beta CDR3 regions were amplified from RNA. Primed by the HTBI set, a first-round RT-PCR was run on the TCR CDR3. TCRdb ran MiXCR on the multiplex PCR reads and lists one entry per CDR3 protein. This sample yields 550,000 to 700,000 distinct CDR3 sequences, of which more than 45% are seen a single time; 15% to 20% belongs to the top ten. Deletions cut 2 bases from V and 7 bases from J, with 10 bases between. Germline CDR1 is SGHDT and CDR2 is YYEEEE. The CDR3 contains 12 residues. The receptor was isolated from an adult woman with Graves' disease, either hyperthyroidism or ophthalmopathy (not recorded which). The V call is TRBV5-6, the J call TRBJ2-7, with a tentative D call TRBD2 (5 bases). Input material: peripheral blood or thyroid tissue (not recorded which). DNA for the CDR3: TGTGCCAGCAGCTTTTCGGACTCGGAGCAGTACTTC. This codes for CASSFSDSEQYF.